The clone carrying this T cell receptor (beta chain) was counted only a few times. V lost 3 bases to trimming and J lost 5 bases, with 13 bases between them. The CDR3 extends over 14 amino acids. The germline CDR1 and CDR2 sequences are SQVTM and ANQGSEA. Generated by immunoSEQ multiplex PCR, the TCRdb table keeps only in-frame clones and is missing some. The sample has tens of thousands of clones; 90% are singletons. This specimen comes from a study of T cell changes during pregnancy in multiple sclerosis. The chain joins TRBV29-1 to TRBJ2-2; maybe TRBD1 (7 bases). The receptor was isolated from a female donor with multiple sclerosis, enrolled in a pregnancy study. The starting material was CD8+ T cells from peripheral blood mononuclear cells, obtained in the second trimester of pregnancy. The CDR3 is CSVDGRGETGELFF. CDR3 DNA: TGCAGCGTTGACGGCAGGGGGGAAACCGGGGAGCTGTTTTTT.